This T cell receptor (beta chain) was sequenced during a study of T cell responses to AZD1222 COVID-19 vaccine (dated by TCRdb to the early 2020s). With respect to the entire study: AZD1222 recipients whose second dose came at about 4 weeks and those whose second dose came at about 12 weeks were combined into one group, since spike-specific TCR depth and breadth did not differ between the two schedules. A total of under 250 trial participants underwent TCR sequencing, of whom approximately 200 had received two doses of AZD1222 and roughly 26 had received two doses of the MenACWY control vaccine. Trial participants were enrolled by age into subgroups of 18-55, 56-69 and 70-plus years, and about 150, 27 and 61 TCR-sequenced participants, respectively, were included in these subgroups. Paper-wide results and their limitations: Conclusions about previously exposed vaccinees are limited, since just five to seven AZD1222 recipients were seropositive for SARS-CoV-2 at baseline. Because no samples from the day 14 peak response were available, repertoires could be characterized only after the peak T cell response. CD4 TCRs associated with the vaccine covered the entire spike protein, and the dominant responses were in regions 160-218 and 743-854. In the small 56-69-year group, the increase in depth fell short of significance, most likely because of low power. After two AZD1222 doses, spike-specific TCR breadth and depth were significantly higher than at day 0 and than in MenACWY recipients. Participants were mostly white British, with more females than males. The authors suggested clonal diversity may have been underestimated. Nearly half of unique spike-specific TCRs reportedly recognized epitopes outside regions mutated in the B.1.351 and B.1.1.7 variants.

On this clone itself: Its cognate antigen has yet to be identified. No much larger clone exists at a distance of one base, and base qualities are not known.

This specimen's time point label, interpreted: baseline before first vaccination. Samples from vaccinated people were obtained from the UK trials COV001 and COV002, which included a single-blind randomized controlled phase 2/3 trial of AZD1222 (ChAdOx1 nCoV-19) in healthy adults. Trial participant PBMC samples were collected at day 0 and day 28 after the second dose for TCRbeta chain sequencing. At the junction V is shortened by 1 base and J by 0 bases; bases outside the gene matches: 11. The CDR3, from cysteine to phenylalanine, totals 20 residues. Here the CDR3 DNA is all that survives: 60 bases in frame from base 1. The germline V gene encodes CDR1 LNHNV and CDR2 YYDKDF (reference sequence). The CDR3 regions of human TCRbeta chains were analyzed by immunosequencing. Regarding the original processing steps: Repertoire TCRs were matched against a reference library of SARS-CoV-2-specific TCRs generated with the MIRA antigen-specificity platform. Breadth was defined as the fraction of unique TCRs that were SARS-CoV-2-associated. Depth was defined as the fraction of total T cells that were SARS-CoV-2-associated. Using the MIRA data, each spike-specific TCR was assigned both to the spike region to which the TCR was reactive and to a CD4 or CD8 class. Log10-transformed breadth and depth values were compared by one-way ANOVA with Sidak's multiple comparisons tests. The source is immuneACCESS, and TCRdb retained only in-frame sequences with V and J called. Part of the clones is not carried over; for the studies checked, unresolved V genes explain less than half of this, and the remainder is unexplained. The DNA gave D and trimming, while V, J and clone size come from that table. In this sample the table shows some 180,000 clones, about 87% of which occur a single time. Around 5.8% of the sample is held by the ten biggest clonotypes.

The sequenced sample was peripheral blood, obtained on day 0 of AZD1222 vaccination. The source of this sequence is an adult in good health. The chain employs TRBV15 and TRBJ2-1, with TRBD2 identical over 11 junction bases. CDR3 region: CATSRVKLGTSGNSYNEQFF. The DNA sequence is TGTGCCACCAGCAGAGTAAAGTTGGGGACTAGCGGTAACTCCTACAATGAGCAGTTCTTC.